The 30 T cell receptor beta chains in this list originate from one sample, sequenced in a study of blood T cell repertoires in COVID-19. Profiled with immunoSEQ multiplex PCR; TCRdb holds only in-frame clones, not every one. The sample includes some 140,000 clones, about 80% of them seen just once. Sequenced material: peripheral blood. The receptors derive from a woman aged 55-69 years with acute or convalescent COVID-19.

This chain connects TRBV9 to TRBJ2-3; 10 nucleotides agree with TRBD2. The CDR3 extends over 16 amino acids. J was trimmed by 3 bases and V by 4 bases; bases with no gene match: 8. The germline V gene encodes CDR1 SGDLS and CDR2 YYNGEE. CDR3 protein: CASSPRVAGGTDTQYF. For the CDR3, the DNA is TGTGCCAGCAGCCCCCGGGTAGCGGGGGGAACAGATACGCAGTATTTT.

J is TRBJ2-2 and V is TRBV6-5, with TRBD2 matching 8 bases. This CDR3 is 14 amino acids long. The ends lost 2 bases at V and 5 bases at J; junction bases unmatched: 1. CDR1 and CDR2 (germline): MNHEY, SVGAGI. In DNA, the CDR3 is TGTGCCAGCAGTTACATAGCGGGGACCGGGGAGCTGTTTTTT. Protein product: CASSYIAGTGELFF.

The chain recombines TRBV27 with TRBJ1-6; 9 nucleotides match TRBD1. Germline trimming cut 5 bases from V and 7 bases from J; bases unmatched to any gene: 6. This CDR3 has 15 amino acids. Germline V gene data show CDR1 as MNHEY and CDR2 as SMNVEV (reference sequence). Here the CDR3 reads CASSLTGTGNSPLHF. The DNA for the CDR3 is TGTGCCAGCAGTCTTACCGGGACAGGGAATTCACCCCTCCACTTT.

This chain links TRBV19 with TRBJ1-5; 7 bases fit TRBD1. This CDR3 has 15 amino acids. V trimming: 6 bases; J trimming: 0 bases; junction bases outside the gene matches: 5. Germline V gene sequence: CDR1 LNHDA, CDR2 SQIVND (reference sequence). CDR3 residues: CASSGRGISNQPQHF. The CDR3 DNA sequence: TGTGCCAGTAGCGGCAGGGGGATTAGCAATCAGCCCCAGCATTTT.

V gene TRBV7-9 combines with J gene TRBJ2-1, with 9 bases aligning to TRBD2. Trimming took 1 base from V and 6 from J; bases not matched to a gene: 4. In germline, CDR1 is SEHNR, CDR2 FQNEAQ (reference sequence). The CDR3 consists of 15 residues. CDR3 in amino acids: CASSLVGGGVNEQFF. CDR3 nucleotide sequence: TGTGCCAGCAGCTTAGTCGGCGGGGGGGTCAATGAGCAGTTCTTC.

The V gene is TRBV19, the J gene TRBJ1-5; D not resolved. CDR3 length: 15 amino acids. The V gene's germline CDR1 is LNHDA and CDR2 SQIVND (reference sequence). V shed 1 base and J shed 0 bases, with 7 bases lying between them. The CDR3 sequence is CASSIVHNSNQPQHF. The CDR3 coding sequence is TGTGCCAGTAGTATAGTACATAATAGCAATCAGCCCCAGCATTTT.

This chain connects TRBV12-3 or TRBV12-4 to TRBJ1-5; D unclear. The CDR3 consists of 13 residues. V was shortened by 1 base and J by 7 bases, with 8 bases between the two germline ends. The CDR3 is CASSLGAGQPQHF. DNA for the CDR3: TGTGCCAGCAGTTTAGGGGCCGGACAGCCCCAGCATTTT.

V and J are TRBV6-1 and TRBJ2-5; 9 bases agree with TRBD1. The CDR3 extends over 16 amino acids. CDR1 is MNHNS, CDR2 SASEGT, per germline. V shed 3 bases and J 4 bases; nucleotides not matched to a gene: 9. Here the CDR3 reads CASSEPGQGKGETQYF. CDR3 in DNA: TGTGCCAGCAGTGAGCCGGGACAGGGCAAAGGAGAGACCCAGTACTTC.

The J gene is TRBJ2-5, the V gene TRBV4-1, with 10 nucleotides matching TRBD2. Germline values: CDR1 MGHRA, CDR2 YSYEKL. V lost 7 bases to trimming and J lost 5 bases; unmatched junction nucleotides: 7. This CDR3 spans 14 amino acids. The chain's CDR3 is CASKKGTSEETQYF. Written as DNA, the CDR3 is TGCGCCAGCAAAAAGGGGACTAGCGAGGAGACCCAGTACTTC.

This chain uses TRBV5-6 with TRBJ1-1; 8 bases are a match to TRBD1. The V and J ends lost 5 bases and 6 bases, in that order; junction bases with no gene match: 6. The CDR3 runs to 13 residues. Germline V gives CDR1 SGHDT, CDR2 YYEEEE. CDR3 coding DNA: TGTGCCAGCAGACCCGGACAGGGCCCTGAAGCTTTCTTT. Translation: CASRPGQGPEAFF.

In this sample, this clone turned up once. The genes are TRBV5-8 and TRBJ2-1; D possibly corresponds to TRBD2 (7 bases). The CDR3 runs to 17 residues. The germline gives CDR1 SGHTS, CDR2 YDEGEE. With 4 bases removed from V and 0 bases from J, the gap between germline ends came to 17 bases. CDR3 sequence reads: CASSRGVRDNSYNEQFF. The CDR3 bases are TGTGCCAGCAGCCGGGGGGTCCGGGACAACTCCTACAATGAGCAGTTCTTC.

The chain links TRBV5-4 to TRBJ1-2; TRBD1 aligns across 9 bases. V shed 5 bases and J 5 bases; nucleotides not matched to a gene: 13. The CDR3 length is 16 residues. From germline, CDR1 is SGHNT and CDR2 YYREEE (reference sequence). The CDR3 DNA reads as TGTGCCAGCAGGACGGGACAGGGCGTCCCTCTATATGGCTACACCTTC. Translating gives CASRTGQGVPLYGYTF.

V gene TRBV3-1 (or the pseudogene TRBV3-2) combines with J gene TRBJ2-7; 8 bases map to TRBD1. CDR1 LGHDT and CDR2 YNNKEL come from the germline V gene (reference sequence). The CDR3 has 16 residues. V lost 0 bases and J lost 2; bases outside the gene matches: 6. The DNA of the CDR3 is TGTGCCAGCAGCCAAGATTGCAGGGGGCGAGCCTACGAGCAGTACGTC. It codes for CASSQDCRGRAYEQYV.

The chain carries TRBV2 and TRBJ2-2, with a possible D match to TRBD1 (6 bases). V gave up 11 bases and J gave up 6 bases, with 13 bases separating them. CDR3 length: 12 residues. The V gene's germline CDR1 is SNHLY and CDR2 FYNNEI. The CDR3 here is CAHRQDPGELFF. Here the CDR3 DNA reads TGTGCCCACAGACAGGACCCCGGGGAGCTGTTTTTT.

This clone appeared a single time. The genes are TRBV5-5 and TRBJ2-2; D call uncertain. Trimming stripped 1 base from V and 2 bases from J, with 9 bases between. The CDR3 is 15 residues long. CDR1 and CDR2 from the germline V gene are SGHKS and YYEKEE (reference sequence). The CDR3 DNA follows: TGTGCCAGCAGCTTGCAACTTATCAACACCGGGGAGCTGTTTTTT. As protein: CASSLQLINTGELFF.

This rearrangement joins TRBV2 to TRBJ2-2; D possibly corresponds to TRBD2 (5 bases). CDR1 SNHLY and CDR2 FYNNEI come from the germline V gene. The V end was cut by 3 bases, the J end by 4 bases, with 12 bases between. The CDR3 is 15 residues long. The CDR3 is CASSEVLASTGELFF. DNA of the CDR3: TGTGCCAGCAGTGAGGTGTTAGCGTCCACCGGGGAGCTGTTTTTT.

This rearrangement joins TRBV28 to TRBJ1-6; 7 positions agree with TRBD1. Trimming at V came to 7 bases and at J to 9 bases, leaving 6 bases not matched to a gene. Germline-derived CDR1 and CDR2 are MDHEN and SYDVKM. The CDR3 spans 13 residues. As DNA, the CDR3 is TGTGCCAGCATGGAAGGGGGCGGTTCACCCCTCCACTTT. Translating gives CASMEGGGSPLHF.

The chain couples TRBV6-2 or TRBV6-3 to TRBJ1-1, with D possibly being TRBD1 (5 bases). Germline CDR1 MNHEY, CDR2 SVGEGT. The V and J ends lost 6 bases and 4 bases respectively, with 12 bases between them. This CDR3 contains 13 residues. The CDR3: CASSSVGGTEAFF. The CDR3, as DNA: TGTGCCAGCAGCTCCGTGGGGGGCACTGAAGCTTTCTTT.

The V gene is TRBV6-5, the J gene TRBJ1-4; D may be TRBD1 (5 bases). The CDR3 is 13 residues long. V lost 3 bases to trimming and J lost 10 bases, with 12 bases between them. The germline gives CDR1 MNHEY, CDR2 SVGAGI. CDR3 sequence reads: CASSYSTQGKLFF. The CDR3 DNA reads as TGTGCCAGCAGTTATTCGACCCAGGGAAAACTGTTTTTT.

The rearrangement joins TRBV4-1 to TRBJ2-1, with D maybe TRBD2 (5 bases). The CDR3 spans 16 residues. Trimming stripped 0 bases from V and 6 bases from J, with 15 bases between. From germline, CDR1 is MGHRA and CDR2 YSYEKL. CDR3 sequence: CASSQDYMGGFNEQFF. DNA of the CDR3: TGCGCCAGCAGCCAAGATTATATGGGCGGGTTCAATGAGCAGTTCTTC.

J is TRBJ2-1 and V is TRBV7-9, with TRBD1 as a possible D gene (5 bases). CDR3 size: 14 residues. The germline gives CDR1 SEHNR, CDR2 FQNEAQ (reference sequence). With 2 bases removed from V and 6 bases from J, the gap between germline ends came to 11 bases. This CDR3 reads CASSLQHRSNEQFF. CDR3 DNA sequence: TGTGCCAGCAGCTTACAACACAGGTCCAATGAGCAGTTCTTC.

This sequence joins TRBV19 and TRBJ2-7, with TRBD1 matching 8 bases. From germline, CDR1 is LNHDA and CDR2 SQIVND (reference sequence). J gave up 3 bases and V 3 bases, and 7 bases lay outside the gene matches. This CDR3 has 15 residues. For the CDR3, the DNA is TGTGCCAGTAGTATTGAAGGACAGGGATTCTACGAGCAGTACTTC. It yields the protein CASSIEGQGFYEQYF.

This chain links TRBV3-1 (or the pseudogene TRBV3-2) with TRBJ1-2, with D perhaps TRBD1 (5 bases). The CDR3 consists of 13 residues. CDR1 and CDR2 (germline): LGHDT, YNNKEL (reference sequence). Trimming removed 2 bases at V and 8 bases at J, with 12 bases between. The CDR3 sequence: CASSQWQGGGYTF. The CDR3 nucleotides read TGTGCCAGCAGCCAATGGCAGGGAGGGGGCTACACCTTC.

CDR3 protein: CASSLPWGATNEKLFF. In DNA, the CDR3 is TGTGCCAGTAGTCTACCCTGGGGGGCAACTAATGAAAAACTGTTTTTT. The V and J genes are TRBV19 and TRBJ1-4; D is possibly TRBD1 (5 bases). CDR1 and CDR2 from the germline V gene are LNHDA and SQIVND (reference sequence). The ends were cut back, 5 bases at V and 0 bases at J, with 13 bases in the middle. This CDR3 comprises 16 residues.

This clone has more than one count but fewer than ten. V gene TRBV7-9 combines with J gene TRBJ2-2; D is uncertain. V was cut by 6 bases and J by 5 bases, with 7 bases left in between. CDR1 SEHNR and CDR2 FQNEAQ come from the germline V gene (reference sequence). The CDR3 totals 12 residues. The chain's CDR3 is CASRPKTGELFF. CDR3 nucleotides: TGTGCCAGCAGACCTAAAACCGGGGAGCTGTTTTTT.

This clone was found once. This chain uses TRBV19 with TRBJ2-2, with 11 bases aligning to TRBD1. The length of the CDR3 is 17 residues. Losses at the gene ends were 5 bases for V and 6 bases for J; bases not matched to a gene: 11. Germline CDR1 reads LNHDA; CDR2 reads SQIVND (reference sequence). CDR3 DNA: TGTGCCAGTAGTGTTCTACCGGGACAGGGGGAGGCCGGGGAGCTGTTTTTT. Translating gives CASSVLPGQGEAGELFF.

This chain joins TRBV18 and TRBJ1-1, with a possible D match to TRBD1 (5 bases). The CDR3 is made up of 16 amino acids. Germline CDR1 and CDR2: KGHSH and LQKENI. V lost 1 base and J lost 5, with 17 bases in between. The CDR3 coding sequence is TGTGCCAGCTCACCACGAGTTTCGGGGGACGGGACTGAAGCTTTCTTT. The encoded protein is CASSPRVSGDGTEAFF.

This clone occurred once. V usage is TRBV19 and J usage is TRBJ2-5; weak D call: TRBD1 (6 bases). The CDR3 is 13 residues long. Germline V gives CDR1 LNHDA, CDR2 SQIVND (reference sequence). V gave up 5 bases and J gave up 3 bases, with 10 bases separating them. The CDR3 loop reads CASSPGHEETQYF. CDR3 coding DNA: TGTGCCAGTAGTCCGGGACACGAAGAGACCCAGTACTTC.

This chain uses TRBV6-1 with TRBJ2-7; the match to TRBD1 covers 7 bases. In germline, CDR1 is MNHNS, CDR2 SASEGT. The CDR3 is 14 residues long. Unmatched junction bases numbered 6, after V lost 1 base and J lost 6 bases. In DNA, the CDR3 is TGTGCCAGCAGTGAAGTCAGGGGGATGTCCGAGCAGTACGTC. Translated: CASSEVRGMSEQYV.

V gene TRBV9 combines with J gene TRBJ1-5, with a possible D match to TRBD1 (5 bases). The V end was cut by 0 bases, the J end by 1 base, with 20 bases between. Germline-derived CDR1 and CDR2 are SGDLS and YYNGEE. This CDR3 comprises 19 residues. The CDR3, as DNA: TGTGCCAGCAGCGTAGGAACCGGGGGAGGGATGAGGAGCAATCAGCCCCAGCATTTT. Translating it yields CASSVGTGGGMRSNQPQHF.